The clone carrying this T cell receptor (beta chain) was counted ten times or more. The antigen is unknown. The data are from a study of breast tumors, draining lymph nodes, adjacent tissues. TCRdb re-analysed the multiplex PCR reads in MiXCR, keeping a single row per CDR3 protein. Of around 170,000 distinct CDR3 sequences detected, 25% to 40% appear once; the ten largest clones hold about 4%. Germline CDR1 reads SGHNT; CDR2 reads YENEEA. This CDR3 has 15 amino acids. V lost 5 bases and J 3 bases, leaving 17 bases between the germline ends. Study observations and caveats: Tumors had less TCR diversity than lymph nodes, more than nontumor tissue.

Breast cancer patients provided tissue from their axillary draining lymph nodes. What was sequenced was axillary lymph node tissue. The rearrangement uses TRBV11-3 and TRBJ2-7, with D possibly TRBD2 on 5 matching bases. The source is a female donor with breast cancer. Some clones in this sample may be carry-over from other donors' samples. The CDR3 is CASSTDGERIYEQYF. CDR3 DNA: TGTGCCAGCAGCACCGACGGGGAACGGATCTACGAGCAGTACTTC.